This TCR beta chain emerged from a study of CD8 T cells in ankylosing spondylitis. Study observations and caveats: Typical of ankylosing spondylitis blood, it appeared, was a TCR beta motif of fewer than ten highly homologous variants. As reported, disease-linked clones showed significant enrichment in matched ankylosing spondylitis synovial fluid.

In TCRdb, the 5' RACE reads were re-called with MiXCR into one record per CDR3 protein. This sample has 200,000 to 250,000 distinct CDR3 sequences, with roughly 10% found just once. Trimming took 6 bases from V and 3 from J; bases not matched to a gene: 2. The CDR3 spans 15 residues. Germline V lookup: CDR1 MNHNS, CDR2 SASEGT. On this clonotype itself: What it recognizes is unknown.

The gene calls are TRBV6-1 and TRBJ2-2; the match to TRBD2 covers 12 bases. What was sequenced was blood, either unsorted or a sorted T cell fraction (not recorded which). The sequence derives from a male donor with ankylosing spondylitis or in good health (not recorded which). Here the CDR3 reads CASSRLAGDTGELFF. CDR3 DNA: TGTGCCAGCAGCCGACTAGCGGGGGACACCGGGGAGCTGTTTTTT.